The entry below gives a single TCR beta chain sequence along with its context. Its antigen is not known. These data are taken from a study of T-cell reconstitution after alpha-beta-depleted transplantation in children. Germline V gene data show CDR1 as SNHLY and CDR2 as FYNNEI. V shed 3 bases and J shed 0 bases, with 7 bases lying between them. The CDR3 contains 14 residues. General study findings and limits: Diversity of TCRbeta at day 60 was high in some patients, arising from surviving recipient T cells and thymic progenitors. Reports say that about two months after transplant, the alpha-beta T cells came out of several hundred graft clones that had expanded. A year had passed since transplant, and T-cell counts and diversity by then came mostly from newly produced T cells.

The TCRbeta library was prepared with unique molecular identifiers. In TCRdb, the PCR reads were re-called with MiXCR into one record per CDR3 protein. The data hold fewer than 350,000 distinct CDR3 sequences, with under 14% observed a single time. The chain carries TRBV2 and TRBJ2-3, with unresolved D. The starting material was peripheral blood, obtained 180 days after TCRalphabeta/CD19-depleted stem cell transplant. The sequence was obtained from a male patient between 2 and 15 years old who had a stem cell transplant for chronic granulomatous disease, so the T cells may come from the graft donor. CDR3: CASSDTSSTDTQYF. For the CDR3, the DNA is TGTGCCAGCAGTGACACTTCCAGCACAGATACGCAGTATTTT.